The 2 T cell receptor beta chains presented below share a single source sample, sequenced in a study of T cells after yellow fever vaccination. TCRdb recomputed calls from the 5' RACE reads with MiXCR, one row per CDR3 protein. The table lists about 220,000 distinct CDR3 sequences, 3% to 4% of them singletons. Sequences were derived from CD4+ T cells sorted from PBMCs, sampled 10 days after the yellow fever booster vaccination. Every receptor here comes from a man younger than 30 who received the YFV17D yellow fever vaccine.

This clonotype was seen only a few times. The rearrangement joins TRBV6-5 to TRBJ1-5, with unresolved D. The CDR3 is made up of 16 amino acids. With 6 bases removed from V and 0 bases from J, the gap between germline ends came to 15 bases. Germline V lookup: CDR1 MNHEY, CDR2 SVGAGI. The CDR3, as DNA: TGTGCCAGCAGAGGTACCGGGTCCCCTAGCAATCAGCCCCAGCATTTT. Protein: CASRGTGSPSNQPQHF.

This chain links TRBV6-5 with TRBJ1-6; a weak D match, TRBD1 (6 bases). The CDR3 totals 14 residues. V gave up 6 bases and J gave up 7 bases, with 13 bases separating them. Germline V gene sequence: CDR1 MNHEY, CDR2 SVGAGI. The CDR3 DNA is TGTGCCAGCAGGGACAGCGTACCCAATTCACCCCTCCACTTT. Translated, it gives CASRDSVPNSPLHF.